This TCR beta chain is from a study of vaccination and CD4 T cells after COVID-19. Specified treatment: roughly ten-day PBMC culture with coronavirus spike peptide pools or control peptides (ViraFEST assay). This CDR3 region has 16 residues. The V gene end was trimmed by 2 bases and the J gene end by 2 bases; junction bases not matched to a gene: 5. Germline CDR1 and CDR2: SGHTA and FQGNSA. On this clonotype itself: The antigen is undetermined.

CD4+ T cells that had been cultured provided DNA sequenced with the Oncomine TCR Beta short-read assay. TCRdb independently ran MiXCR on the PCR reads; one entry per CDR3 protein. The sample holds thousands of distinct CDR3 sequences, more than 60% seen once. This clonotype originated in a human donor who had recovered from COVID-19. The J gene is TRBJ2-3, the V gene TRBV7-2; 9 bases fit TRBD2. Sequenced input: CD4+ T cells from blood, cultured in vitro. This chain's CDR3 is CASSLTSGRYTDTQYF. CDR3 DNA sequence: TGTGCCAGCAGCTTAACTAGCGGGCGATACACAGATACGCAGTATTTT. Combining the CDR3 with reference TRBV7-2 and TRBJ2-3 gives the whole variable domain GAGVSQSPSNKVTEKGKDVELRCDPISGHTALYWYRQSLGQGLEFLIYFQGNSAPDKSGLPSDRFSAERTGGSVSTLTIQRTQQEDSAVYLCASSLTSGRYTDTQYFGPGTRLTVL.